Listed here is a single TCR beta chain. TCRdb keeps only in-frame clones here, not all; method: immunoSEQ multiplex PCR. Counted here are 250,000 or so clones, around 82% occurring once; the ten biggest clones make up 3.4%. All enrollees were roughly 18 to 100 years old and from fewer than 25 US areas. Researchers sorted participants into cohorts using their self-reported clinical history. Cohort 3 donors counted as recovered after two negative PCRs, clearance, or resolved symptoms. The data are from a study of blood T cell repertoires in COVID-19. This CDR3 is 12 amino acids long. Looked up from germline, CDR1 is SGHRS and CDR2 is YFSETQ. V dropped 4 bases and J dropped 1 base, with 5 bases sitting between them.

What was sequenced was PBMCs or T cells enriched from blood (not recorded which). The sequence was obtained from a man aged 45-60 years who had recovered from COVID-19. This chain joins TRBV5-1 and TRBJ1-1; D is ambiguous. This chain's CDR3 is CASSTTNTEAFF. In nucleotides, the CDR3 is TGCGCCAGCAGCACAACGAACACTGAAGCTTTCTTT.